This TCR beta chain comes out of a study of blood T cell repertoires in COVID-19. Study as a whole: The United States, Italy and Spain were the sources of the acute and convalescent COVID-19 samples. PBMCs, B-cell-depleted T cells, or T cells provided the cDNA or gDNA that made up the material.

The authors' processing: By means of reference gene primer amplification, nucleated cell counts were estimated. Profiled with immunoSEQ multiplex PCR; TCRdb holds only in-frame clones, not every one. V, J and clone size reflect that table, while D and trimming were determined from the DNA. This sample has some 250,000 clones, with roughly 91% found just once. The V and J ends lost 11 bases and 7 bases respectively, with 14 bases between them. The CDR3 totals 11 residues. Germline V CDR1 and CDR2: MGHDK, SYGVNS. Sequencing was performed on peripheral blood. The TCR sequence derives from a woman between 40 and 50 years old who had recovered from COVID-19. The rearrangement uses TRBV25-1 and TRBJ1-2, with a weak D call TRBD1 (6 bases). Here the CDR3 DNA reads TGTGCCTCCCGGGGGGGGGCTGGCTACACCTTC. Translated: CASRGGAGYTF.